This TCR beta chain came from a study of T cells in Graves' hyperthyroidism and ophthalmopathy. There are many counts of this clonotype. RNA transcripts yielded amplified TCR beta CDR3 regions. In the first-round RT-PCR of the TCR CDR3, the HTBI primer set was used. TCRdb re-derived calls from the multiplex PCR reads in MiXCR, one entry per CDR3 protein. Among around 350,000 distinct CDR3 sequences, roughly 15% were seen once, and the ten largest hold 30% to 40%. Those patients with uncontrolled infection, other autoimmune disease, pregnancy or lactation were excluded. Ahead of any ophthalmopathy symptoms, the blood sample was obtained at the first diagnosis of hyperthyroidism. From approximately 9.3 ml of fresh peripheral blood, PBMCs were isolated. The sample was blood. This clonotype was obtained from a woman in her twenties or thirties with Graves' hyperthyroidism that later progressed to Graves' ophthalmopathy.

The CDR3 loop reads CASEGGGNIQYF. DNA for the CDR3: TGTGCCAGTGAGGGGGGTGGGAACATTCAGTACTTC. The gene calls are TRBV28 and TRBJ2-4; D could derive from TRBD1 or TRBD2 (6 bases each). The V end lost 9 bases, the J end lost 7 bases, and 13 bases lay between the germline ends. This CDR3 has 12 amino acids. Looked up from germline, CDR1 is MDHEN and CDR2 is SYDVKM.